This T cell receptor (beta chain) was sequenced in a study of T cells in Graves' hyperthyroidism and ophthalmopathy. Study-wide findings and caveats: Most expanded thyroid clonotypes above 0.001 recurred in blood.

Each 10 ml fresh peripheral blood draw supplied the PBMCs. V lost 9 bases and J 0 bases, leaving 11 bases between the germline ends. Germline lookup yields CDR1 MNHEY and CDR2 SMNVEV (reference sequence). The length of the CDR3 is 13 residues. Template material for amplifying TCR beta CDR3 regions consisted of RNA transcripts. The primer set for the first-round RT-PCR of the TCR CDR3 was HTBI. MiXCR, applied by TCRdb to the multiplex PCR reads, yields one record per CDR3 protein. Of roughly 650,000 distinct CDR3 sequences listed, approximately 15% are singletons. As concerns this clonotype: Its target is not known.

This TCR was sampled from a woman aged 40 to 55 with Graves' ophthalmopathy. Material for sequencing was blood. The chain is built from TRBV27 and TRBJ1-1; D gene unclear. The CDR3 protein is CASNYSMNTEAFF. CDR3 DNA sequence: TGTGCCAGTAACTATTCTATGAACACTGAAGCTTTCTTT.